The 20 T cell receptor beta chains below were found in one sample sequenced in a study of T-cell reconstitution after alpha-beta-depleted transplantation in children. As it was prepared, the TCRbeta library received unique molecular identifiers. MiXCR, applied by TCRdb to the PCR reads, yields one record per CDR3 protein. The data hold 440,000 or so distinct CDR3 sequences, with around two fifths observed a single time. The source material was PBMCs, sampled before TCRalphabeta/CD19-depleted stem cell transplant. The receptor set was obtained from a girl aged 2 to 10 with aplastic anemia, due to receive a stem cell transplant.

This rearrangement joins TRBV7-2 to TRBJ2-7; perhaps D is TRBD1 or TRBD2 (5 bases each). The CDR3 runs 14 residues. Looked up from germline, CDR1 is SGHTA and CDR2 is FQGNSA. V was clipped by 5 bases and J by 7 bases, with 18 bases between them. The CDR3 DNA reads as TGTGCCAGCAGCAGCGTGAGGGGACCGGGGGAGCAGTACTTC. It encodes CASSSVRGPGEQYF.

V gene TRBV4-1 combines with J gene TRBJ1-5; no firm D call. There are 16 residues in the CDR3. The germline CDR1 and CDR2 sequences are MGHRA and YSYEKL. V was cut by 0 bases and J by 3 bases, with 12 bases left in between. The DNA for the CDR3 is TGCGCCAGCAGCCAAGACTCGCAGCGCGCCAATCAGCCCCAGCATTTT. This codes for CASSQDSQRANQPQHF.

V gene TRBV20-1 combines with J gene TRBJ2-5, with D perhaps matching TRBD1 or TRBD2 (6 bases each). The CDR3 sequence is 15 residues long. The germline CDR1 and CDR2 sequences are DFQATT and SNEGSKA (reference sequence). V gave up 0 bases and J gave up 5 bases, with 16 bases separating them. CDR3 DNA sequence: TGCAGTGCTAGAGATCAGGGGCTGGGGAGGGAGACCCAGTACTTC. This gives the protein CSARDQGLGRETQYF.

This clonotype has a count of ten or more. V gene TRBV6-5 combines with J gene TRBJ1-3, with TRBD1 matching over 8 bases. V was clipped by 6 bases and J by 7 bases; unmatched bases: 14. Germline CDR1 reads MNHEY; CDR2 reads SVGAGI. There are 16 residues in the CDR3. CDR3 bases: TGTGCCAGCAGACGAGACAGGACAGGGAGAGGCAACACCATATATTTT. Its translation: CASRRDRTGRGNTIYF.

The J gene is TRBJ2-7, the V gene TRBV11-2, with D possibly matching TRBD2 (6 bases). V lost 3 bases to trimming and J lost 7 bases, with 28 bases between them. CDR1 and CDR2 from the germline V gene are SGHAT and FQNNGV. This CDR3 is 18 amino acids long. The CDR3 reads CASSFGRSTGGAEWEQYF. CDR3 bases: TGTGCCAGCAGCTTCGGACGTAGCACAGGCGGGGCTGAATGGGAGCAGTACTTC.

The table lists this clonotype with a few counts. This may be a read error: a much more frequent sequence differs by one nucleotide. J is TRBJ1-6 and V is TRBV20-1; D is possibly TRBD1 (6 bases). Germline assignment: CDR1 DFQATT and CDR2 SNEGSKA (reference sequence). The V end lost 2 bases, the J end lost 5 bases, and 16 bases lay between the germline ends. This CDR3 has 16 residues. The CDR3 DNA reads as TGCAGTGCTAGAAGGGGGGGGAACCGGAATAATTCACCCCTCCACTTT. It is translated as CSARRGGNRNNSPLHF.

Notes on this clonotype: This may arise from a read error, as a much more abundant clone is one base away. The chain carries TRBV10-3 and TRBJ2-1, with D possibly TRBD1 on 5 matching bases. V was trimmed by 6 bases and J by 3 bases, leaving 6 bases between them. This CDR3 spans 12 amino acids. From germline, CDR1 is ENHRY and CDR2 SYGVKD. The CDR3 region has the DNA TGTGCCATCAGGGACAACTACAATGAGCAGTTCTTC. It specifies CAIRDNYNEQFF.

This chain uses TRBV15 with TRBJ1-1, with 10 positions matching TRBD1. Trimming at V came to 6 bases and at J to 8 bases, leaving 12 bases not matched to a gene. Germline-derived CDR1 and CDR2 are LNHNV and YYDKDF (reference sequence). The CDR3 extends over 15 amino acids. The CDR3 DNA is TGTGCCACCAGTCCGGGACAGGGGCTTTTGAGGGAAGCTTTCTTT. Translated, it gives CATSPGQGLLREAFF.

This clonotype showed up many times. The chain uses TRBV28 and TRBJ2-2, with TRBD1 matching 9 bases. This CDR3 has 15 amino acids. Germline-derived CDR1 and CDR2 are MDHEN and SYDVKM. J gave up 5 bases and V 6 bases, and 7 bases lay outside the gene matches. The CDR3 is CASSLPGTGTGELFF. CDR3 coding DNA: TGTGCCAGCAGCCTTCCGGGGACAGGGACCGGGGAGCTGTTTTTT.

Ten or more counts support this clonotype. The chain couples TRBV7-9 to TRBJ2-3; the match to TRBD2 covers 8 bases. The CDR3 is 17 residues long. After removal of 8 bases from V and 5 bases from J, the junction contained 18 bases not matched to a gene. Germline lookup yields CDR1 SEHNR and CDR2 FQNEAQ (reference sequence). The CDR3 region is CASGRIYGTSEIDTQYF. The DNA of the CDR3 is TGTGCCAGCGGGCGGATATACGGGACTAGTGAGATAGATACGCAGTATTTT.

This sequence joins TRBV9 and TRBJ2-1, with 9 bases identical to TRBD1. The CDR3 totals 14 residues. Trimming cost V 3 bases and J 6 bases; bases outside gene matches: 4. The germline V gene encodes CDR1 SGDLS and CDR2 YYNGEE. CDR3 protein: CASSGGQGRNEQFF. The CDR3 DNA follows: TGTGCCAGCAGCGGTGGACAGGGGCGCAATGAGCAGTTCTTC. The entire variable domain, with the rest obtained from reference TRBV9 and TRBJ2-1, is as follows: DSGVTQTPKHLITATGQRVTLRCSPRSGDLSVYWYQQSLDQGLQFLIQYYNGEERAKGNILERFSAQQFPDLHSELNLSSLELGDSALYFCASSGGQGRNEQFFGPGTRLTVL.

V gene TRBV28 combines with J gene TRBJ2-1; 9 bases line up with TRBD1. CDR1 and CDR2 (germline): MDHEN, SYDVKM. The CDR3 consists of 15 residues. V was clipped by 7 bases and J by 7 bases; unmatched bases: 11. The CDR3 loop is CASISPGTGWNEQFF. The CDR3, as DNA: TGTGCCAGCATTTCTCCGGGGACAGGGTGGAATGAGCAGTTCTTC.

This clonotype has more than one count but fewer than ten. The V gene is TRBV29-1, the J gene TRBJ1-4; D is perhaps TRBD1 (5 bases). The germline V and J ends were trimmed by 6 bases and 7 bases, with 12 bases remaining between them. Per germline, CDR1 SQVTM and CDR2 ANQGSEA. The CDR3 is 12 residues long. CDR3 DNA: TGCAGCGTAAGCGGGGCAGGTGAAAAACTGTTTTTT. This codes for CSVSGAGEKLFF.

The V and J genes are TRBV20-1 and TRBJ2-2; no reliable D call. Per germline, CDR1 DFQATT and CDR2 SNEGSKA (reference sequence). There are 11 residues in the CDR3. Trimming shortened V by 6 bases and J by 8 bases, and 10 bases separated the two germline ends. The DNA for the CDR3 is TGCAGTGCCGGCGTAATTGGGGAGCTGTTTTTT. Translation gives CSAGVIGELFF.

J is TRBJ2-1 and V is TRBV30; D tentatively fits TRBD1 or TRBD2 (6 bases each). The CDR3 spans 14 residues. V was trimmed by 2 bases and J by 4 bases, leaving 12 bases between them. Per the germline V gene, CDR1 is GTSNPN and CDR2 is SVGIG (reference sequence). The CDR3 bases are TGTGCCTGGAGTACCAGGAGGGGGTACAATGAGCAGTTCTTC. Translating gives CAWSTRRGYNEQFF.

The sample holds many counts of this clonotype. V and J are TRBV7-3 and TRBJ2-2, with D perhaps being TRBD1 or TRBD2 (6 bases each). The germline V and J ends were trimmed by 4 bases and 7 bases, with 13 bases remaining between them. This CDR3 spans 14 amino acids. Germline loops: CDR1 SGHTA, CDR2 FQGTGA. The CDR3 DNA follows: TGTGCCAGCAGCTCAGGGGACTTTGGCGGGGAGCTGTTTTTT. Translating gives CASSSGDFGGELFF.

In regard to this clonotype: Possible read error: a much larger clone is one base away. The chain recombines TRBV20-1 with TRBJ2-7; maybe TRBD1 (6 bases). The CDR3 has 12 amino acids. V was cut by 2 bases and J by 5 bases, with 10 bases left in between. Germline V gives CDR1 DFQATT, CDR2 SNEGSKA (reference sequence). CDR3 region: CSARTTGNEQYF. The DNA of the CDR3 is TGCAGTGCTAGAACCACAGGGAACGAGCAGTACTTC.

This clonotype was found once. This chain connects TRBV20-1 to TRBJ2-5, with a weak D call TRBD2 (6 bases). The CDR3 consists of 14 residues. Per the germline V gene, CDR1 is DFQATT and CDR2 is SNEGSKA (reference sequence). The V and J ends lost 1 base and 5 bases respectively, with 14 bases between them. CDR3 sequence (DNA): TGCAGTGCTAGAGGATTGACGGGAGTGGAGACCCAGTACTTC. Translated: CSARGLTGVETQYF.

This clonotype was found a few times. This chain links TRBV14 with TRBJ1-2, with D possibly being TRBD1 (6 bases). CDR1 and CDR2 (germline): SGHDN, FVKESK. CDR3 length equals 15 residues. Between the trimmed V and J ends, which lost 1 base and 5 bases, there was a span of 14 bases. CDR3 sequence reads: CASSQVQGHPYGYTF. The CDR3, as DNA: TGTGCCAGCAGCCAAGTTCAGGGACATCCGTATGGCTACACCTTC.

The chain carries TRBV20-1 and TRBJ2-1, with 8 bases aligning to TRBD2. Germline V CDR1 and CDR2: DFQATT, SNEGSKA (reference sequence). This CDR3 region has 12 residues. The CDR3 DNA reads as TGCAGGGCGACTAGCGCCTACAATGAGCAGTTCTTC. Amino acids: CRATSAYNEQFF.